Included here is one TCR beta chain sequence, with context. Profiled with immunoSEQ multiplex PCR; TCRdb holds only in-frame clones, not every one. The top ten clones hold more than 0.45% of a sample with about 1.1 million clones, approximately 78% of them seen once. Trimming left V 3 bases short and J 2 bases short, with 7 bases between. The length of the CDR3 is 13 residues. Per the germline V gene, CDR1 is SGHTA and CDR2 is FQGNSA. The sample belongs to a study of shared clonotypes between healthy human individuals. Sequences were obtained from memory CD4+ T cells from PBMCs. The subset was: CD45RA-negative fraction. The chain carries TRBV7-2 and TRBJ1-1, with D maybe TRBD1 (5 bases). The clonotype comes from a man aged 18 to 30 in good health. Some clones in this sample may be carry-over from other donors' samples. The CDR3 loop reads CASSFRDNTEAFF. In DNA, the CDR3 is TGTGCCAGCAGCTTCCGGGACAACACTGAAGCTTTCTTT.